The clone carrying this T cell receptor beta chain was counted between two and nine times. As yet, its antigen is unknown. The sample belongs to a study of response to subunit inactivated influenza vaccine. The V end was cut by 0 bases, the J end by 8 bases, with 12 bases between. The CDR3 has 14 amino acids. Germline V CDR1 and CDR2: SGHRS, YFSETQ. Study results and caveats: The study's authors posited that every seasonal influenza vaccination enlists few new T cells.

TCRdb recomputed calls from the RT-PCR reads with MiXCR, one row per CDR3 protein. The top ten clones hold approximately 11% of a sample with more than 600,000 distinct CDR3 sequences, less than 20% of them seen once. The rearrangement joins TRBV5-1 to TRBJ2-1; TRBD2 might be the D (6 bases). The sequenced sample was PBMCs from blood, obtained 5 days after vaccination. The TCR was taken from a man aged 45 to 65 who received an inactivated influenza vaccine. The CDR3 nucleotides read TGCGCCAGCAGCTTGGTCGGCGGAGGGTATGAGCAGTTCTTC. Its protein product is CASSLVGGGYEQFF.